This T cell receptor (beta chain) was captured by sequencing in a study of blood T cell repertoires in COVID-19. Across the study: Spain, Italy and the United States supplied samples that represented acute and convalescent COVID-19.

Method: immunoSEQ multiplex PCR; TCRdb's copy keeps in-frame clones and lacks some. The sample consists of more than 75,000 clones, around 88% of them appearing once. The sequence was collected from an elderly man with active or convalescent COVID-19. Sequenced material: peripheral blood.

CDR3 region: CASSPTSGSFDEQFF. CDR3 coding DNA: TGTGCCAGCAGCCCTACTAGCGGGAGTTTCGATGAGCAGTTCTTC. The rearrangement joins TRBV3-1 (or the pseudogene TRBV3-2) to TRBJ2-1; TRBD2 agrees at 11 bases. This CDR3 has 15 residues. V lost 4 bases to trimming and J lost 8 bases; unmatched junction nucleotides: 7. Per the germline V gene, CDR1 is LGHDT and CDR2 is YNNKEL (reference sequence).